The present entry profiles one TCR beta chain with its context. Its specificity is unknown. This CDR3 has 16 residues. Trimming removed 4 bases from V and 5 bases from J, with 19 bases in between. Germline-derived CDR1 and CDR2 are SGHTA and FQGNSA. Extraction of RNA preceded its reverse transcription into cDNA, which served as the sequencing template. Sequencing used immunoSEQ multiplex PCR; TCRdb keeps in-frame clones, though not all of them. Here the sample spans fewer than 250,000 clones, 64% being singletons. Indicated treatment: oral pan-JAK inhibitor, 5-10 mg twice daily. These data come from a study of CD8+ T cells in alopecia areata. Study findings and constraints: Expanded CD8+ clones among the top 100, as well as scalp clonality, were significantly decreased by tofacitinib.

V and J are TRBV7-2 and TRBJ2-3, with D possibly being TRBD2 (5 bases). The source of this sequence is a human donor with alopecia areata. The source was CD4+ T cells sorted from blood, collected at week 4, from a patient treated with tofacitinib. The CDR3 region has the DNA TGTGCCAGCAGCTCCCCGGACCTCCATCGGGGAGATACGCAGTATTTT. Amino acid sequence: CASSSPDLHRGDTQYF.